The 21 T cell receptor beta chains below come from one sample, sequenced in a study of blood T cell repertoires in COVID-19. Measured with immunoSEQ multiplex PCR; TCRdb has only the in-frame clones, and not every one. In the table there are approximately 300,000 clones, around 90% of which are singletons. Specimen: PBMCs or T cells enriched from blood (not recorded which). The receptors derive from a young woman who had recovered from COVID-19.

Only a few counts were recorded for this clone. The chain has TRBV30 and TRBJ1-2, with D hard to call. The CDR3 is 13 amino acids. CDR1 is GTSNPN, CDR2 SVGIG, per germline (reference sequence). V was clipped by 7 bases and J by 5 bases, with 17 bases between them. In nucleotides, the CDR3 is TGTGCCTCTACCTCCGGCCCCGGGTATGGCTACACCTTC. This gives the protein CASTSGPGYGYTF.

The rearrangement uses TRBV30 and TRBJ1-1; D is perhaps TRBD1 (6 bases). The CDR3 runs to 15 residues. Per germline, CDR1 GTSNPN and CDR2 SVGIG (reference sequence). V lost 3 bases, J lost 1 base, and 15 bases lay in between. Written as DNA, the CDR3 is TGTGCCTGGAGGGCTCGGGACACACCGAACACTGAAGCTTTCTTT. The encoded protein is CAWRARDTPNTEAFF.

The chain links TRBV10-3 to TRBJ2-5, with 11 bases fitting TRBD2. J lost 5 bases, V lost 8 bases, and 4 bases had no gene match. Germline V gene sequence: CDR1 ENHRY, CDR2 SYGVKD. This CDR3 contains 13 residues. CDR3 sequence: CAIGTSGGETQYF. The CDR3 region has the DNA TGTGCCATCGGGACTAGCGGTGGTGAGACCCAGTACTTC.

This rearrangement joins TRBV11-3 to TRBJ2-2; 13 bases are a match to TRBD2. The CDR3 totals 16 residues. Trimming took 6 bases from V and 2 from J; bases not matched to a gene: 3. The germline V gene encodes CDR1 SGHNT and CDR2 YENEEA. The CDR3 region has the DNA TGTGCCAGCAGTCGGACTAGCGGGGGAAACACCGGGGAGCTGTTTTTT. Its protein is CASSRTSGGNTGELFF.

The rearrangement joins TRBV7-2 to TRBJ1-3; tentatively, D is TRBD1 (5 bases). Trimming took off 1 base at V and 0 bases at J, with 7 bases between the two ends. This CDR3 comprises 15 residues. Germline V lookup: CDR1 SGHTA, CDR2 FQGNSA. This CDR3 reads CASSLDGHSGNTIYF. CDR3 sequence (DNA): TGTGCCAGCAGCTTAGACGGACACTCTGGAAACACCATATATTTT. The full variable domain, rest sourced from reference TRBV7-2 and TRBJ1-3, is GAGVSQSPSNKVTEKGKDVELRCDPISGHTALYWYRQSLGQGLEFLIYFQGNSAPDKSGLPSDRFSAERTGGSVSTLTIQRTQQEDSAVYLCASSLDGHSGNTIYFGEGSWLTVV.

The rearrangement links TRBV7-8 to TRBJ1-5; the D gene is possibly TRBD1 (6 bases). CDR1 is SGHVS and CDR2 is FQNEAQ in the germline V gene. With 3 bases removed from V and 3 bases from J, the gap between germline ends came to 12 bases. This CDR3 comprises 15 residues. In nucleotides, the CDR3 is TGTGCCAGCAGCTTGGGAACAGGGCTCAATCAGCCCCAGCATTTT. Its translation is CASSLGTGLNQPQHF.

This chain uses TRBV5-1 with TRBJ2-6; TRBD1 aligns across 8 bases. CDR3 size: 16 residues. With 3 bases clipped from V and 3 bases from J, the junction kept 5 bases outside the gene matches. Germline-derived CDR1 and CDR2 are SGHRS and YFSETQ. The CDR3 spells CASSYPTGVGANVLTF. CDR3 coding DNA: TGCGCCAGCAGCTACCCGACAGGGGTTGGGGCCAACGTCCTGACTTTC.

This chain links TRBV14 with TRBJ1-6; 8 nucleotides agree with TRBD1. After removal of 7 bases from V and 9 bases from J, the junction contained 11 bases not matched to a gene. The length of the CDR3 is 15 residues. Germline V gene lookup returns CDR1 SGHDN and CDR2 FVKESK. CDR3 sequence (DNA): TGTGCCAGCAAGGGTGGAGGACAGGGAATTTCACCCCTCCACTTT. Amino acids: CASKGGGQGISPLHF.

CDR3: CASSGTRPGEQYF. CDR3 nucleotide sequence: TGCGCCAGCAGTGGGACTAGGCCCGGGGAGCAGTACTTC. The chain uses TRBV10-2 and TRBJ2-7, with TRBD2 matching 7 bases. Germline trimming cut 4 bases from V and 7 bases from J; bases unmatched to any gene: 7. CDR1 is WSHSY, CDR2 SAAADI, per germline. The CDR3 consists of 13 residues.

The V call is TRBV5-1, the J call TRBJ2-7, with 9 bases identical to TRBD1. Germline V CDR1 and CDR2: SGHRS, YFSETQ. J lost 2 bases, V lost 0 bases, and 6 bases had no gene match. The CDR3 loop spans 16 amino acids. The CDR3 DNA is TGCGCCAGCAGCTTGGCCGTTGGACAGGGGACCTACGAGCAGTACTTC. This sequence encodes CASSLAVGQGTYEQYF.

The chain employs TRBV9 and TRBJ2-1; 7 bases match TRBD2. In germline, CDR1 is SGDLS, CDR2 YYNGEE. The CDR3 is 14 residues long. V shed 3 bases and J 7 bases; nucleotides not matched to a gene: 7. The CDR3 loop reads CASSAAGLGNEQFF. The CDR3, as DNA: TGTGCCAGCAGCGCAGCGGGACTCGGTAATGAGCAGTTCTTC.

This clone was detected once. The rearrangement uses TRBV19 and TRBJ2-7; TRBD1 aligns across 10 bases. V was pared by 10 bases and J by 4 bases, with 7 bases of the junction left unmatched. Per the germline V gene, CDR1 is LNHDA and CDR2 is SQIVND (reference sequence). The CDR3 is made up of 13 amino acids. CDR3 nucleotides: TGTGCCACCGCCGGGACAGGGGTTTACGAGCAGTACTTC. Its translation is CATAGTGVYEQYF.

The chain is built from TRBV9 and TRBJ2-1; 9 bases map to TRBD2. The CDR3 has 15 residues. Germline loops: CDR1 SGDLS, CDR2 YYNGEE. V lost 0 bases, J lost 5 bases, and 3 bases stayed unmatched. CDR3 loop: CASSVVASGDNEQFF. As DNA, the CDR3 is TGTGCCAGCAGCGTAGTTGCTAGCGGGGACAATGAGCAGTTCTTC.

The V and J genes are TRBV6-4 and TRBJ1-3; D remains ambiguous. Deletions cut 7 bases from V and 1 base from J, with 17 bases between. The CDR3 spans 16 residues. Germline V gene lookup returns CDR1 MRHNA and CDR2 SNTAGT. For the CDR3, the DNA is TGTGCCAGCAATGGCGACCTTGGACTTTCTGGAAACACCATATATTTT. Its protein is CASNGDLGLSGNTIYF.

The DNA of the CDR3 is TGTGCCAGCAGCTTGTCCAGGGTCTATGGCTACACCTTC. This encodes CASSLSRVYGYTF. The chain combines TRBV5-4 with TRBJ1-2; a weak D match, TRBD1 (5 bases). From germline, CDR1 is SGHNT and CDR2 YYREEE (reference sequence). Trimming cost V 1 base and J 4 bases, with 8 bases left between them. The CDR3 is made up of 13 amino acids.

The V gene is TRBV3-1 (or the pseudogene TRBV3-2), the J gene TRBJ1-2; D is perhaps TRBD1 (6 bases). Germline V gene data show CDR1 as LGHDT and CDR2 as YNNKEL (reference sequence). Trimming took 2 bases from V and 0 from J, leaving 16 bases between them. This CDR3 is built from 17 residues. CDR3 in amino acids: CASSQIRTGPTNYGYTF. The CDR3 region has the DNA TGTGCCAGCAGCCAAATCCGTACAGGGCCCACTAACTATGGCTACACCTTC.

The V call is TRBV19, the J call TRBJ2-7; D is unclear. Per germline, CDR1 LNHDA and CDR2 SQIVND (reference sequence). V lost 5 bases to trimming and J lost 3 bases, with 11 bases between them. This CDR3 region has 13 residues. The CDR3 protein is CASSFAPGYEQYF. As DNA, the CDR3 is TGTGCCAGTAGTTTCGCTCCCGGCTACGAGCAGTACTTC.

This clone was found a few times. The rearrangement links TRBV6-5 to TRBJ1-2, with a weak D call TRBD1 (5 bases). The germline V gene encodes CDR1 MNHEY and CDR2 SVGAGI. V was clipped by 4 bases and J by 2 bases, with 17 bases between them. The CDR3 runs to 16 residues. Here the CDR3 DNA reads TGTGCCAGCAGTTCCAACCCCCTGACAGCCAACTATGGCTACACCTTC. Its protein is CASSSNPLTANYGYTF.

This rearrangement joins TRBV7-9 to TRBJ1-2, with 9 bases aligning to TRBD1. Germline V gene sequence: CDR1 SEHNR, CDR2 FQNEAQ (reference sequence). V lost 5 bases and J lost 4; bases outside the gene matches: 8. The CDR3 spans 15 residues. The CDR3 nucleotides are TGTGCCAGCAGCCTTGGTTACAGGGGGCCCTATGGCTACACCTTC. Protein: CASSLGYRGPYGYTF.

The rearrangement links TRBV18 to TRBJ1-5; 9 bases match TRBD1. J lost 3 bases, V lost 3 bases, and 3 bases had no gene match. The CDR3 contains 15 residues. Germline CDR1 KGHSH, CDR2 LQKENI. The CDR3: CASSPGQGVNQPQHF. In DNA form, the CDR3 reads TGTGCCAGCTCACCGGGACAGGGAGTCAATCAGCCCCAGCATTTT. The full variable domain, in which reference TRBV18 and TRBJ1-5 provide the parts outside the CDR3, is NAGVMQNPRHLVRRRGQEARLRCSPMKGHSHVYWYRQLPEEGLKFMVYLQKENIIDESGMPKERFSAEFPKEGPSILRIQQVVRGDSAAYFCASSPGQGVNQPQHFGDGTRLSIL.

The chain couples TRBV5-1 to TRBJ2-3; 11 positions agree with TRBD2. The V gene's germline CDR1 is SGHRS and CDR2 YFSETQ. The CDR3 is made up of 16 amino acids. J gave up 2 bases and V 5 bases, and 7 bases lay outside the gene matches. Written as DNA, the CDR3 is TGCGCCAGCAGGCGATCTAGCGGGGGGCCCACAGATACGCAGTATTTT. Encoded protein: CASRRSSGGPTDTQYF. Supplemented by reference TRBV5-1 and TRBJ2-3, the full variable domain reads KAGVTQTPRYLIKTRGQQVTLSCSPISGHRSVSWYQQTPGQGLQFLFEYFSETQRNKGNFPGRFSGRQFSNSRSEMNVSTLELGDSALYLCASRRSSGGPTDTQYFGPGTRLTVL.